This TCR beta chain was captured by sequencing in a study of T cells in Graves' hyperthyroidism and ophthalmopathy. Study-wide points: Model output signaled ophthalmopathy a median roughly 6.1 months ahead of onset. Researchers report that a 13 V-J model separated ophthalmopathy from stable hyperthyroidism. Most thyroid clonotypes expanded above 0.001 were also detected in blood.

Amplification of TCR beta CDR3 regions was performed using RNA transcripts as template. TCR CDR3 underwent first-round RT-PCR with the HTBI primer set. TCRdb passed the multiplex PCR reads through MiXCR, listing each CDR3 protein once. The sample records about 350,000 distinct CDR3 sequences, about 15% being singletons. This CDR3 region has 13 residues. Germline values: CDR1 LGHDT, CDR2 YNNKEL (reference sequence). Trimming cost V 7 bases and J 8 bases; bases outside gene matches: 8. This sample holds PBMCs from approximately 9 ml fresh peripheral blood. The table lists this clonotype with a few counts. The antigen is undetermined.

The sequenced sample was blood. The genes are TRBV3-1 and TRBJ2-1; 7 nucleotides align to TRBD2. This TCR came from a woman aged 25 to 39 with Graves' hyperthyroidism. The CDR3 DNA reads as TGTGCCAGCACCAAAAGCGGGGACCATGAGCAGTTCTTC. Protein sequence: CASTKSGDHEQFF.